This T cell receptor (beta chain) came from a study of OX40 agonist ivuxolimab in advanced cancers. This clone was seen only a few times. The germline gives CDR1 MDHEN, CDR2 SYDVKM. The CDR3 is made up of 16 amino acids. After removal of 5 bases from V and 4 bases from J, the junction contained 5 bases not matched to a gene. TCRdb's copy holds only in-frame clones and misses some; the assay was immunoSEQ multiplex PCR. The repertoire holds around 50,000 clones, with around 87% as singletons. The TCR originated in an adult with an advanced solid tumor such as melanoma, head and neck, liver or kidney cancer. The sample in question was CD4+ or CD8+ T cells sorted from blood, obtained in a trial of the OX40 agonist ivuxolimab. This sequence joins TRBV28 and TRBJ2-5, with 15 bases matching TRBD2. CDR3 loop: CASSLGLAGGIETQYF. In DNA, the CDR3 is TGTGCCAGCAGTCTGGGACTAGCGGGAGGAATAGAGACCCAGTACTTC.